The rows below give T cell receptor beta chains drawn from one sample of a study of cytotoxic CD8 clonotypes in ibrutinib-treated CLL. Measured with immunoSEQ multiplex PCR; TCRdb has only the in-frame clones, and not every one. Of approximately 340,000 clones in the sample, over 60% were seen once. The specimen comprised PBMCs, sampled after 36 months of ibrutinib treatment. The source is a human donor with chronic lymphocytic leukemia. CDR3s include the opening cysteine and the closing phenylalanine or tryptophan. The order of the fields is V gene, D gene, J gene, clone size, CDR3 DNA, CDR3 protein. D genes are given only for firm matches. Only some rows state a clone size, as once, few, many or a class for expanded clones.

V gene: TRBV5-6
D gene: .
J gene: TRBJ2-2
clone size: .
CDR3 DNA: TGTGCCAGCACCCACCAGGGAGAGCAGGCCGGGGAGCTGTTTTTT
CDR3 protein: CASTHQGEQAGELFF

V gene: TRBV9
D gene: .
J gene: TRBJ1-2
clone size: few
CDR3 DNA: TGTGCCAGCAGCGTAGTCGCTCTAGGCGACGGCTACACCTTC
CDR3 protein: CASSVVALGDGYTF

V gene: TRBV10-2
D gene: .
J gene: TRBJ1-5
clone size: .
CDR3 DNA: TGCGCCAGCAGTGTTTCACAGGGAAATCAGCCCCAGCATTTT
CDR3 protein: CASSVSQGNQPQHF

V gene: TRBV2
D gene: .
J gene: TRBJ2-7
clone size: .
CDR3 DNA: TGTGCCAGTGCTGTGTACGAGCAGTACTTC
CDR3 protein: CASAVYEQYF

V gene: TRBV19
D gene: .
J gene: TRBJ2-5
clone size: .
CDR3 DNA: TGTGCCAGTAGTAGGAGGGGGCTTGGTGAGACCCAGTACTTC
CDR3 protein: CASSRRGLGETQYF

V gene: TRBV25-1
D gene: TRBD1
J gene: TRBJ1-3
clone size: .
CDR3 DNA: TGTGCCAGCAGTATCCGACAGGGATTGTCCGGAAACACCATATATTTT
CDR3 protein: CASSIRQGLSGNTIYF

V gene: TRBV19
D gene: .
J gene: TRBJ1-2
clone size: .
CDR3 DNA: TGTGCCAGTAGTATATACGGTAAAGATAACTATGGCTACACCTTC
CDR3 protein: CASSIYGKDNYGYTF

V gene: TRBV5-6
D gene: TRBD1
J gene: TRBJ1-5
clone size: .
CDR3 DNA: TGTGCCAGCAGCCAAGGGACAGTCTTACATCAGCCCCAGCATTTT
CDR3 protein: CASSQGTVLHQPQHF

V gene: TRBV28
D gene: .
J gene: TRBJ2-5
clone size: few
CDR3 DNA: TGTGCCAGCAGTGTCGGGGACATCATGAAAGAGACCCAGTACTTC
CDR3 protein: CASSVGDIMKETQYF

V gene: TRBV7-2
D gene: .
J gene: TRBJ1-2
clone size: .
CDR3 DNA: TGTGCCAGCAGCTTAGTTGGTGCATATGGCTACACCTTC
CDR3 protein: CASSLVGAYGYTF

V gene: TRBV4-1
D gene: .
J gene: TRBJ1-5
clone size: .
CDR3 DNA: TGCGCCAGCAGCCAAGATCCTCAGCGCGATCAGCCCCAGCATTTT
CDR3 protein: CASSQDPQRDQPQHF

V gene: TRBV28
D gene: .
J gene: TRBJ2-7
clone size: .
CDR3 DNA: TGTGCCAGCAACCTGCGGAGGGTATACGAGCAGTACTTC
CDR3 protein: CASNLRRVYEQYF

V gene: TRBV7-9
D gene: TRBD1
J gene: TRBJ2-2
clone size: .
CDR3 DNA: TGTGCCAGCAGCTTACTTGCCGGGACAGGGGGCACCGGGGAGCTGTTTTTT
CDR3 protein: CASSLLAGTGGTGELFF

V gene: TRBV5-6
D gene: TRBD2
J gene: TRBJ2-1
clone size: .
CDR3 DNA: TGTGCCAGCAGCCGGACTAGCGGGGGCGCCGGGAATGAGCAGTTCTTC
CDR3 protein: CASSRTSGGAGNEQFF

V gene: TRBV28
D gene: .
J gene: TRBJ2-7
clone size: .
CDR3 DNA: TGTGCCAGCACCACTGAAGTAGGGCCTCTATACGAGCAGTACTTC
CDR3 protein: CASTTEVGPLYEQYF

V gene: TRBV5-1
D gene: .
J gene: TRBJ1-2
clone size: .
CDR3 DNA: TGCGCCAGCAGCTTGGCCAGGGCCGAGAATGGCTACACCTTC
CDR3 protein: CASSLARAENGYTF

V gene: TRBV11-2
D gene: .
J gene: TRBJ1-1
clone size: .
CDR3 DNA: TGTGCCAGCAGCTTACTGAGTTCACCAGTGAACACTGAAGCTTTCTTT
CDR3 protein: CASSLLSSPVNTEAFF

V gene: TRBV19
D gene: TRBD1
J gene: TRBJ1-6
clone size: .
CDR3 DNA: TGTGCCAGTAGTCCAAGGACAGGTACGAGTTCACCCCTCCACTTT
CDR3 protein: CASSPRTGTSSPLHF

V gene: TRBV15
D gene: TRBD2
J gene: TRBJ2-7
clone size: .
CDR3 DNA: TGTGCCACCAGCAGAGATCTGGCGGGAGGGCCTGGGGAGCAGTACTTC
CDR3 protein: CATSRDLAGGPGEQYF

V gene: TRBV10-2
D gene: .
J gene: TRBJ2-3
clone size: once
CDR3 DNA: TGCGCCAGCAGTGAAATGAGGGGTGGTACAGATACGCAGTATTTT
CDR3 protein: CASSEMRGGTDTQYF

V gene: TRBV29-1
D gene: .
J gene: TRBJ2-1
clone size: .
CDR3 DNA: TGCAGCGTTCGATCGGGGTTGGATGAGCAGTTCTTC
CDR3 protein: CSVRSGLDEQFF

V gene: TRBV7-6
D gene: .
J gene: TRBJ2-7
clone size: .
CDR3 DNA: TGTGCCAGCAGCTTAGTGATACAGGGCCGTTACGAGCAGTACTTC
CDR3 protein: CASSLVIQGRYEQYF

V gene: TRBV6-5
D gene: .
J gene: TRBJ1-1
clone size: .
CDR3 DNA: TGTGCCAGCAGTTACCGGGGGACGGGTGAAGCTTTCTTT
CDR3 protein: CASSYRGTGEAFF

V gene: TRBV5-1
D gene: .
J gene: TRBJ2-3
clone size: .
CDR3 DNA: TGCGCCAGCAGCTCTCGGACGCCTTATGGAGTAAATACGCAGTATTTT
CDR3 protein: CASSSRTPYGVNTQYF

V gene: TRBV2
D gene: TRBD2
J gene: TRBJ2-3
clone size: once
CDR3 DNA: TGTGCCAGCCGGGAGGACACAGATACGCAGTATTTT
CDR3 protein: CASREDTDTQYF

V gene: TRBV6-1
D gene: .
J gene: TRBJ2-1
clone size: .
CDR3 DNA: TGTGCCAGCAGTGAGACCCCAAGCTTTGAGCAGTTCTTC
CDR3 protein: CASSETPSFEQFF

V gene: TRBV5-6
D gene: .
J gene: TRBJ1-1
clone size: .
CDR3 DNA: TGTGCCAGCAGCTTGAGGTTCACTGAAGCTTTCTTT
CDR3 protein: CASSLRFTEAFF

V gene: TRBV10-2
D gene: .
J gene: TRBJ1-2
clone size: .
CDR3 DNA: TGCGCCAGCAGTGATCCGCGCGAAGATGGCTACACCTTC
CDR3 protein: CASSDPREDGYTF

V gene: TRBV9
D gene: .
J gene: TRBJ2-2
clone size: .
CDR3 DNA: TGTGCCAGCAGCCTAATTGCCGGGGCGAACACCGGGGAGCTGTTTTTT
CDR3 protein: CASSLIAGANTGELFF

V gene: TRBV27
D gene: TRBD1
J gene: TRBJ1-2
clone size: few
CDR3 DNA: TGTGCCAGCAGTCGGGACAGAGGAGTCTATGGCTACACCTTC
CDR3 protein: CASSRDRGVYGYTF

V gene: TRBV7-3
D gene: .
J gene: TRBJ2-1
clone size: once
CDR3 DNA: TGTGCCAGCAGCCTTTTCTTTGCGGACTCCTACAATGAGCAGTTCTTC
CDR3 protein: CASSLFFADSYNEQFF

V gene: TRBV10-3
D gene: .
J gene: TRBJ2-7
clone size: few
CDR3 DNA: TGTGCCATCAGTGAATCCGACAGCTCCTACGAGCAGTACTTC
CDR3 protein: CAISESDSSYEQYF

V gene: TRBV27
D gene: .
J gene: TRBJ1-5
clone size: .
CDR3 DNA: TGTGCCAGCAGTTTTGGGGGGGTGGCTCAGCCCCAGCATTTT
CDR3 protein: CASSFGGVAQPQHF

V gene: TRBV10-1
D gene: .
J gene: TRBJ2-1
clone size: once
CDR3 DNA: TGCGCCAGCAGTGAGAATGAGGGACCCAACAATGAGCAGTTCTTC
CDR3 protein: CASSENEGPNNEQFF

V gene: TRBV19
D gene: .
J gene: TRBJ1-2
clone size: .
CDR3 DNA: TGTGCCAGTAGTATCTTACAGGGAAACTATGGCTACACCTTC
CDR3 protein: CASSILQGNYGYTF

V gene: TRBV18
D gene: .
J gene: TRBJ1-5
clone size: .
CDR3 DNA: TGTGCCAGCTCACAAGGGGTTCAGCCCCAGCATTTT
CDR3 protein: CASSQGVQPQHF

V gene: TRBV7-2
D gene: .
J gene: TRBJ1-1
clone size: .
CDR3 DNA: TGTGCCAGCAGCTTACGGCCCGGGACTGAAGCTTTCTTT
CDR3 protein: CASSLRPGTEAFF

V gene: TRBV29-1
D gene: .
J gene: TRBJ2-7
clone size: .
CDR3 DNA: TGCAGCGCCACAAGGGGAATCGGCACGTCGAAATCCTACGAGCAGTACTTC
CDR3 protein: CSATRGIGTSKSYEQYF

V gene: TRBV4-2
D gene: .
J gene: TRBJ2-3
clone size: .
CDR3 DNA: TGTGCCAGCAGCCAGGTAGTTGCGGGCCGGGCTAAAGATACGCAGTATTTT
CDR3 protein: CASSQVVAGRAKDTQYF

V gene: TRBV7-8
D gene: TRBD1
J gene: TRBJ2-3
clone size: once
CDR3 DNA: TGTGCCAGCAGCGGCCAGGGGGCTGATACGCAGTATTTT
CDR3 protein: CASSGQGADTQYF

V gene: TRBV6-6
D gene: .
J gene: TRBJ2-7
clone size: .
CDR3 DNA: TGTGCCAGCAGATCCTCAAACCAGGGTTACGAGCAGTACTTC
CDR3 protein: CASRSSNQGYEQYF